Following are 16 T cell receptor beta chains from one sample sequenced in a study of T cell responses to AZD1222 COVID-19 vaccine. TCRdb keeps only in-frame clones here, not all; method: immunoSEQ multiplex PCR. The sample includes some 150,000 clones, about 89% of them seen just once. The sample here was peripheral blood, taken on day 0 of AZD1222 vaccination. The receptors stem from an adult in good health.

The rearrangement uses TRBV27 and TRBJ2-1; TRBD2 matches at 12 bases. The CDR3 has 14 residues. The J segment lost 8 bases and the V segment lost 7 bases, leaving 6 bases of the junction unmatched. Germline CDR1 reads MNHEY; CDR2 reads SMNVEV (reference sequence). The CDR3 sequence is CASTGLAGFDEQFF. The CDR3 region has the DNA TGTGCCAGCACAGGACTAGCGGGATTCGATGAGCAGTTCTTC.

The count of this clone is one. The genes are TRBV9 and TRBJ1-2, with unresolved D. V was trimmed by 4 bases and J by 6 bases, leaving 7 bases between them. The germline V gene has CDR1 SGDLS and CDR2 YYNGEE. The CDR3 loop spans 11 amino acids. The CDR3 spells CASSLGNGYTF. DNA for the CDR3: TGTGCCAGCAGCCTAGGGAATGGCTACACCTTC.

The chain couples TRBV3-1 (or the pseudogene TRBV3-2) to TRBJ1-1, with TRBD1 as a possible D gene (5 bases). The ends were cut back, 4 bases at V and 2 bases at J, with 11 bases in the middle. There are 14 residues in the CDR3. The germline gives CDR1 LGHDT, CDR2 YNNKEL (reference sequence). The DNA for the CDR3 is TGTGCCAGCAGCCGCCGGGGGTCCAACACTGAAGCTTTCTTT. This gives the protein CASSRRGSNTEAFF.

The rearrangement uses TRBV2 and TRBJ1-1, with D hard to call. In germline, CDR1 is SNHLY, CDR2 FYNNEI. Trimming pared 2 bases from V and 1 base from J, leaving 5 bases between. CDR3 length: 13 amino acids. The CDR3 region has the DNA TGTGCCAGCAGTGAACAGAGGAACACTGAAGCTTTCTTT. It is translated as CASSEQRNTEAFF.

The J gene is TRBJ2-1, the V gene TRBV5-5; 7 bases map to TRBD1. Germline CDR1 SGHKS, CDR2 YYEKEE (reference sequence). This CDR3 is 13 amino acids long. Germline trimming cut 1 base from V and 5 bases from J; bases unmatched to any gene: 0. CDR3 nucleotide sequence: TGTGCCAGCAGCTTGCAGGGGGACAATGAGCAGTTCTTC. Its translation is CASSLQGDNEQFF.

The CDR3 coding sequence is TGTGCCAGCAGCTTCTCGACAGGGTACACCGGGGAGCTGTTTTTT. This sequence encodes CASSFSTGYTGELFF. The rearrangement links TRBV7-3 to TRBJ2-2, with 7 positions matching TRBD1. This CDR3 is 15 amino acids long. After removal of 3 bases from V and 3 bases from J, the junction contained 4 bases not matched to a gene. CDR1 is SGHTA and CDR2 is FQGTGA in the germline V gene.

In its sample, this clone was seen a few times. The chain links TRBV11-2 to TRBJ1-6; D possibly corresponds to TRBD1 (6 bases). V gave up 1 base and J gave up 4 bases, with 14 bases separating them. The length of the CDR3 is 17 residues. Germline V CDR1 and CDR2: SGHAT, FQNNGV. The CDR3 DNA reads as TGTGCCAGCAGCTTAGGGAGGGGGGCCTCGTATAATTCACCCCTCCACTTT. Translation gives CASSLGRGASYNSPLHF.

J is TRBJ1-2 and V is TRBV19; D uncertain. V was trimmed by 7 bases and J by 1 base, leaving 13 bases between them. Germline values: CDR1 LNHDA, CDR2 SQIVND (reference sequence). The CDR3 consists of 14 residues. The chain's CDR3 is CASNHRNYNYGYTF. The CDR3 DNA reads as TGTGCCAGTAATCACAGAAATTATAACTATGGCTACACCTTC.

The genes are TRBV6-6 and TRBJ2-2; D call uncertain. The V gene lost 6 bases and the J gene lost 5 bases, with 10 bases spanning the gap. Germline V gene data show CDR1 as MNHNY and CDR2 as SVGAGI (reference sequence). This CDR3 is 13 amino acids long. The CDR3 DNA reads TGTGCCAGCAGCAGGATAGGAACCGGGGAGCTGTTTTTT. Its translation is CASSRIGTGELFF.

This chain connects TRBV6-2 or TRBV6-3 to TRBJ1-1; D gene ambiguous. The CDR3 extends over 16 amino acids. Germline V gene lookup returns CDR1 MNHEY and CDR2 SVGEGT. Between the trimmed V and J ends, which lost 3 bases and 2 bases, there was a span of 16 bases. This CDR3 reads CASSYLPQARNTEAFF. The DNA for the CDR3 is TGTGCCAGCAGTTATCTCCCCCAGGCGAGAAACACTGAAGCTTTCTTT.

The chain links TRBV7-2 to TRBJ1-6, with 8 bases identical to TRBD1. The CDR3 sequence is 16 residues long. J lost 9 bases, V lost 5 bases, and 12 bases had no gene match. CDR1 is SGHTA and CDR2 is FQGNSA in the germline V gene. The CDR3 nucleotides read TGTGCCAGCAGCCCCGGGGGGGGGACAGGCGGTTCACCCCTCCACTTT. It yields the protein CASSPGGGTGGSPLHF.

The chain has TRBV7-8 and TRBJ1-6, with unresolved D. V was shortened by 5 bases and J by 1 base, with 15 bases between the two germline ends. Per germline, CDR1 SGHVS and CDR2 FQNEAQ. The CDR3 has 17 amino acids. This CDR3 reads CASSPLAASSYNSPLHF. The CDR3 DNA follows: TGTGCCAGCAGCCCGCTGGCAGCCTCATCCTATAATTCACCCCTCCACTTT.

The chain recombines TRBV28 with TRBJ2-7; D is possibly TRBD1 or TRBD2 (5 bases each). With 8 bases removed from V and 0 bases from J, the gap between germline ends came to 17 bases. CDR1 and CDR2 (germline): MDHEN, SYDVKM. The CDR3 is made up of 15 amino acids. The CDR3 sequence: CASQSPGTNSYEQYF. As DNA, the CDR3 is TGTGCCAGCCAAAGTCCGGGGACGAACTCCTACGAGCAGTACTTC.

The chain joins TRBV4-3 to TRBJ2-1; D is undetermined. V lost 0 bases to trimming and J lost 3 bases, with 6 bases between them. This CDR3 has 14 residues. Germline values: CDR1 LGHNA, CDR2 YSLEER. For the CDR3, the DNA is TGCGCCAGCAGCCAAGATCAGTTCTACAATGAGCAGTTCTTC. Translation: CASSQDQFYNEQFF.

This chain uses TRBV4-3 with TRBJ2-1; 8 bases line up with TRBD2. CDR3 length: 17 amino acids. J lost 5 bases, V lost 1 base, and 10 bases had no gene match. CDR1 and CDR2 (germline): LGHNA, YSLEER. The CDR3 region has the DNA TGCGCCAGCAGCCAAGGGTTCAGCGGGAGTAACGACAATGAGCAGTTCTTC. Protein sequence: CASSQGFSGSNDNEQFF.

The rearrangement joins TRBV28 to TRBJ1-6, with unresolved D. The CDR3 loop spans 19 amino acids. Germline lookup yields CDR1 MDHEN and CDR2 SYDVKM. The ends were cut back, 6 bases at V and 0 bases at J, with 21 bases in the middle. The CDR3 nucleotides read TGTGCCAGCAGGCCACCCGCGGTTGGCCTGAGCTCCTATAATTCACCCCTCCACTTT. Its translation is CASRPPAVGLSSYNSPLHF.